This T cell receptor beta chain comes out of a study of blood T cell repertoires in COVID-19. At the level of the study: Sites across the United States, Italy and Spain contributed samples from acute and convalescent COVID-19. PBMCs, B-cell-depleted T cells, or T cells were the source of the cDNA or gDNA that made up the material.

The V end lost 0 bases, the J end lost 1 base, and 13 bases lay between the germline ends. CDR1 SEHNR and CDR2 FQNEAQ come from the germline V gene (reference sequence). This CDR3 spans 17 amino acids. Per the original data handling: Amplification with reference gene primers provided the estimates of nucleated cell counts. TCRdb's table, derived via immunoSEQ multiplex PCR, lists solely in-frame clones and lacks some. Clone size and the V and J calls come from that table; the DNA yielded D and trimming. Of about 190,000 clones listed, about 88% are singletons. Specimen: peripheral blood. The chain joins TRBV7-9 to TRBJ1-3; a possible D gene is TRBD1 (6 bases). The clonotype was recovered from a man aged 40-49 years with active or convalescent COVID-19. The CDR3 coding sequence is TGTGCCAGCAGCTTAGCGCTCCAGGGGCGGTCTGGAAACACCATATATTTT. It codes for CASSLALQGRSGNTIYF. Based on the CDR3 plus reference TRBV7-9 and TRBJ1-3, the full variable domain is DTGVSQNPRHKITKRGQNVTFRCDPISEHNRLYWYRQTLGQGPEFLTYFQNEAQLEKSRLLSDRFSAERPKGSFSTLEIQRTEQGDSAMYLCASSLALQGRSGNTIYFGEGSWLTVV.